These 5 T cell receptor beta chains were sequenced from one sample in a study of blood T cell repertoires in COVID-19. Sequenced by immunoSEQ multiplex PCR; TCRdb stores in-frame clones only, minus some. The table lists 80,000 to 90,000 clones, under 90% of them singletons. The sequenced sample was peripheral blood. These TCRs come from a woman between 70 and 85 years old with acute or convalescent COVID-19.

V and J are TRBV28 and TRBJ1-4; D call uncertain. The V gene's germline CDR1 is MDHEN and CDR2 SYDVKM. V was shortened by 6 bases and J by 5 bases, with 10 bases between the two germline ends. The CDR3 totals 13 residues. The CDR3 sequence is CASSLGSNEKLFF. The CDR3 DNA follows: TGTGCCAGCAGCCTCGGGTCCAATGAAAAACTGTTTTTT.

This chain links TRBV3-1 (or the pseudogene TRBV3-2) with TRBJ2-3; 8 nucleotides agree with TRBD2. After removal of 4 bases from V and 1 base from J, the junction contained 7 bases not matched to a gene. CDR1 is LGHDT and CDR2 is YNNKEL in the germline V gene (reference sequence). The CDR3 loop spans 16 amino acids. CDR3 nucleotide sequence: TGTGCCAGCAGCCCTTACAGCGGGGGAGGCACAGATACGCAGTATTTT. This translates into CASSPYSGGGTDTQYF.

The chain carries TRBV5-1 and TRBJ2-2, with 13 bases fitting TRBD2. The CDR3 contains 16 residues. Germline V gives CDR1 SGHRS, CDR2 YFSETQ. The trim removed 3 bases at V and 4 bases at J, leaving 3 bases unmatched. The CDR3 coding sequence is TGCGCCAGCAGCTACAGACTAGCGGGAGGCACCGGGGAGCTGTTTTTT. Translated: CASSYRLAGGTGELFF.

This chain's CDR3 is CASSDSSGSGANVLTF. The DNA for the CDR3 is TGTGCCAGCAGTGACTCATCTGGGAGTGGGGCCAACGTCCTGACTTTC. The J gene is TRBJ2-6, the V gene TRBV6-4, with a possible D match to TRBD2 (5 bases). This CDR3 has 16 amino acids. V gave up 0 bases and J gave up 3 bases, with 9 bases separating them. Germline V gene sequence: CDR1 MRHNA, CDR2 SNTAGT.

The CDR3 region is CASSLASFFRGGTYEQYV. In DNA, the CDR3 is TGTGCCAGCAGTTTAGCATCCTTCTTTCGGGGGGGAACCTACGAGCAGTACGTC. The V call is TRBV28, the J call TRBJ2-7, with TRBD2 matching over 8 bases. CDR3 length: 18 amino acids. Germline V gene sequence: CDR1 MDHEN, CDR2 SYDVKM. V shed 2 bases, J shed 2 bases, and the junction held 14 bases outside the gene matches.